Given below is one T cell receptor (beta chain) in context. Its antigen is currently unknown. The data stem from a study of shared clonotypes between healthy human individuals. V gave up 0 bases and J gave up 8 bases, with 20 bases separating them. The germline gives CDR1 MGHRA, CDR2 YSYEKL. The CDR3 is made up of 17 amino acids. The assay ran at deep level. Sequencing used immunoSEQ multiplex PCR; TCRdb keeps in-frame clones, though not all of them. Among around 1.6 million clones, around 98% were seen once, and the ten largest hold 0.4% to 0.45%. Regarding the study as a whole: Read depth was anticipated to influence clonotype sharing among donors. Among the subsets, naive ones generally showed larger estimated richness than memory ones.

The sequenced sample consisted of naive CD4+ T cells sorted from blood. This sample's subset: CD45RA+ positively selected. This clonotype originated in a man younger than 40 in good health. The rearrangement links TRBV4-1 to TRBJ1-5; a possible D gene is TRBD1 (6 bases). CDR3 loop: CASSQDLGRGVLEPQHF. CDR3 DNA sequence: TGCGCCAGCAGCCAAGATCTGGGAAGGGGGGTTTTGGAGCCCCAGCATTTT.